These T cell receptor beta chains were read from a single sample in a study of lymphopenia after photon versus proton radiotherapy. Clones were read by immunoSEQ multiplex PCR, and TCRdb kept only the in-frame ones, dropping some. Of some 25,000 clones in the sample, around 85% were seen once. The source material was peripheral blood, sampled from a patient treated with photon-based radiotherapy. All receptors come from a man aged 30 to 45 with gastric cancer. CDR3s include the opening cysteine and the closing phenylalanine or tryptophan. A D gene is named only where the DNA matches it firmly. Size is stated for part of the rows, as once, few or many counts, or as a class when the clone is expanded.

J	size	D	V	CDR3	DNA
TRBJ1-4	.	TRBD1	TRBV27	CASSQPPRDSYNEKLFF	TGTGCCAGCAGCCAACCGCCCCGGGACAGCTATAATGAAAAACTGTTTTTT
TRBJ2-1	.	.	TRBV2	CASLTIGEISRNEQFF	TGTGCCAGCCTCACTATTGGGGAAATTAGCAGGAATGAGCAGTTCTTC
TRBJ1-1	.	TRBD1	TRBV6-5	CASRDRGRKNTEAFF	TGTGCCAGTCGGGACAGGGGGCGGAAAAACACTGAAGCTTTCTTT
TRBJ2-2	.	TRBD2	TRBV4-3	CASSQAASGFTGELFF	TGCGCCAGCAGCCAGGCCGCTAGCGGGTTCACCGGGGAGCTGTTTTTT
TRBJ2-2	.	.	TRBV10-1	CASSESFTGELFF	TGCGCCAGCAGTGAGAGTTTTACCGGGGAGCTGTTTTTT
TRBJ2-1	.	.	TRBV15	CATSRDSGIGSSYNEQFF	TGTGCCACCAGCAGAGATTCTGGTATCGGAAGCTCCTACAATGAGCAGTTCTTC
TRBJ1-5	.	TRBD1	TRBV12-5	CASGSDRGHQPQHF	TGTGCTAGTGGCTCCGACAGGGGGCACCAGCCCCAGCATTTT
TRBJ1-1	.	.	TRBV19	CASSIEYTEAFF	TGTGCCAGTAGTATAGAGTACACTGAAGCTTTCTTT
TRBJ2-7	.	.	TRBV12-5	CASGLEGRAEQYF	TGTGCTAGTGGTTTGGAAGGCAGGGCCGAGCAGTACTTC
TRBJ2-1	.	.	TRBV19	CASSLVRSENEQFF	TGTGCCAGTAGCCTAGTTCGGTCGGAGAATGAGCAGTTCTTC
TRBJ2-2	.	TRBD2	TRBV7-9	CASRIGTSSTGELFF	TGTGCCAGCAGGATAGGGACTAGCTCCACCGGGGAGCTGTTTTTT
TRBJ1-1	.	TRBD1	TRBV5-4	CASSRTGGAEDTEAFF	TGTGCCAGCAGCCGGACAGGGGGCGCGGAGGACACTGAAGCTTTCTTT
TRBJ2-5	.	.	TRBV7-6	CASSSKVPLRASQETQYF	TGTGCCAGCAGCTCCAAAGTTCCTCTACGGGCTAGTCAAGAGACCCAGTACTTC
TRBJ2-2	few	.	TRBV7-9	CASSRDWSGGELFF	TGTGCCAGCAGCCGCGACTGGTCGGGTGGGGAGCTGTTTTTT
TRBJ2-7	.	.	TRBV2	CASSVGKTYEQYF	TGTGCCAGCAGTGTTGGCAAGACCTACGAGCAGTACTTC
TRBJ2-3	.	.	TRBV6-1	CASKNIDRTDTQYF	TGTGCCAGCAAAAACATAGACCGCACAGATACGCAGTATTTT
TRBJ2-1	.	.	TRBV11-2	CASSLLGGHNEQFF	TGTGCCAGCAGCTTGCTGGGGGGGCACAATGAGCAGTTCTTC
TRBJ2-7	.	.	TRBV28	CASSFGTSYEQYF	TGTGCCAGCAGTTTTGGCACCTCCTACGAGCAGTACTTC
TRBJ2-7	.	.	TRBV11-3	CASSLAYEQYF	TGTGCCAGCAGCTTGGCATACGAGCAGTACTTC
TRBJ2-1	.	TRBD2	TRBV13	CASSLEGLAGVSSYNEQFF	TGTGCCAGCAGCTTAGAGGGACTAGCGGGAGTAAGTTCCTACAATGAGCAGTTCTTC
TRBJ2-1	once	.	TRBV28	CASSWPVDSNNEQFF	TGTGCCAGCAGTTGGCCCGTGGACAGTAACAATGAGCAGTTCTTC
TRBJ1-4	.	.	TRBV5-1	CASSPEQDVNEKLFF	TGCGCCAGCAGCCCCGAACAGGACGTCAATGAAAAACTGTTTTTT
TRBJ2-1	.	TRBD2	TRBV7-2	CASSLGLAVYNEQFF	TGTGCCAGCAGCCTCGGACTAGCGGTCTACAATGAGCAGTTCTTC
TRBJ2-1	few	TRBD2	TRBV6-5	CASKGLGDYDNEQFF	TGTGCCAGCAAAGGTTTGGGGGACTATGACAATGAGCAGTTCTTC
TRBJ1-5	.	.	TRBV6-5	CASSPSGGGLGPQHF	TGTGCCAGCAGCCCCTCCGGTGGGGGGCTTGGGCCCCAGCATTTT
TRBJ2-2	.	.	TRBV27	CASSYRANTGELFF	TGTGCCAGCAGTTACAGGGCGAACACCGGGGAGCTGTTTTTT
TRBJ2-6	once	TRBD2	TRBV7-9	CAKSTGGSGANVLTF	TGTGCCAAGAGTACGGGGGGCTCTGGGGCCAACGTCCTGACTTTC
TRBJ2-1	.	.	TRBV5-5	CASSGPDNEQFF	TGTGCCAGCAGCGGGCCGGACAATGAGCAGTTCTTC
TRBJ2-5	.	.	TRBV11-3	CASSNRETQYF	TGTGCCAGCAGCAACAGGGAGACCCAGTACTTC
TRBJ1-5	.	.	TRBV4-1	CASSPYDPRTSGNQPQHF	TGCGCCAGCAGCCCCTACGATCCGCGGACTTCTGGCAATCAGCCCCAGCATTTT
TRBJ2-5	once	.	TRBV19	CASSTGDSSETQYF	TGTGCCAGTAGTACAGGGGACTCTTCAGAGACCCAGTACTTC
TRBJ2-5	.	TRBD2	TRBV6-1	CASTFRRGGETQYF	TGTGCCAGCACTTTTCGCCGGGGGGGTGAGACCCAGTACTTC
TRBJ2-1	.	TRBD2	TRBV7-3	CASSLGTSGDYEQFF	TGTGCCAGCAGCCTCGGGACTAGCGGGGACTATGAGCAGTTCTTC
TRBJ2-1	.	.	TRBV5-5	CASSFRKSSYNEQFF	TGTGCCAGCAGCTTTCGAAAATCCTCCTACAATGAGCAGTTCTTC
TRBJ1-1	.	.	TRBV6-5	CASSYLSGSGNTEAFF	TGTGCCAGCAGTTACTTGTCAGGGTCGGGGAACACTGAAGCTTTCTTT
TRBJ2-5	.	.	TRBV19	CATKGLAETQYF	TGTGCCACCAAAGGCCTGGCAGAGACCCAGTACTTC
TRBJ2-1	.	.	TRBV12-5	CASGATGTSPNEQFF	TGTGCTAGTGGGGCCACCGGGACAAGCCCTAATGAGCAGTTCTTC
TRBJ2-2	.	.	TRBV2	CASSETGTGELFF	TGTGCCAGCAGTGAAACGGGGACCGGGGAGCTGTTTTTT
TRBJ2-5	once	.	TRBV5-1	CASSLPGLEYQETQYF	TGCGCCAGCAGCTTGCCGGGACTCGAGTACCAAGAGACCCAGTACTTC
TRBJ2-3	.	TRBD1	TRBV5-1	CASSPTGFGDTQYF	TGCGCCAGCAGCCCGACAGGGTTCGGAGATACGCAGTATTTT
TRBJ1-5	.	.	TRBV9	CASSVSGANNQPQHF	TGTGCCAGCAGCGTATCCGGGGCCAACAATCAGCCCCAGCATTTT
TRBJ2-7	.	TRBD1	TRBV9	CASSVGGTGVYEQYF	TGTGCCAGCAGCGTAGGGGGAACAGGGGTCTACGAGCAGTACTTC
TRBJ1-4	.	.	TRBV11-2	CASSRTWNNEKLFF	TGTGCCAGCAGCCGAACATGGAATAATGAAAAACTGTTTTTT